This TCR beta chain was observed in a study of T-cell memory formation after mild COVID-19. The V end lost 1 base, the J end lost 0 bases, and 8 bases lay between the germline ends. This CDR3 has 15 residues. Germline V CDR1 and CDR2: SGHDN, FVKESK. There are a few counts of this clonotype. The antigen is unknown. TCRdb recomputed calls from the 5' RACE reads with MiXCR, one row per CDR3 protein. Among about 180,000 distinct CDR3 sequences, 16% were seen once, and the ten largest hold about 2.1%. Findings and caveats of the study: Among contracting clones, CD4+ were mainly CM/EM and CD8+ enriched in EMRA.

The receptor was isolated from an adult woman who had mild COVID-19 (a few samples of this study predate the infection). Cell type and time point are not known. The V gene is TRBV14, the J gene TRBJ2-3; D unclear. Sequencing used PBMCs or a T cell subset sorted from them (not recorded which). CDR3 amino acids: CASSQGPASTDTQYF. The CDR3 DNA is TGTGCCAGCAGCCAAGGTCCAGCAAGCACAGATACGCAGTATTTT.